What follows is one T cell receptor (beta chain) and its context. Its antigen is not known. TCR alpha and TCR beta cDNA libraries with sample barcodes and UMIs came from 5'RACE using constant-segment primers. From the 5' RACE reads, TCRdb called clonotypes with MiXCR, one entry per CDR3 protein. In the table there are about 560,000 distinct CDR3 sequences, 15% to 20% of which are singletons. This entry comes from a study of T-cell memory formation after mild COVID-19. Findings of the study overall: In pre-infection memory, a portion of responding clones appeared, which suggested that cross-reactive memory joined. The CD4+ clones that contracted clustered mainly within CM and EM, and the CD8+ clones concentrated in EMRA.

What was sequenced was PBMCs or a T cell subset sorted from them (not recorded which). The sequence was collected from an adult woman who had mild COVID-19 (a few samples of this study predate the infection). Cell type and time point are not known.

The CDR3 loop reads CSARAPWAGQGAPEYNEQFF. The CDR3 DNA follows: TGCAGTGCTAGAGCTCCTTGGGCGGGACAGGGGGCTCCCGAATACAATGAGCAGTTCTTC. V gene TRBV20-1 combines with J gene TRBJ2-1, with TRBD1 matching 12 bases. Trimming at V came to 1 base and at J to 4 bases, leaving 17 bases not matched to a gene. Germline V lookup: CDR1 DFQATT, CDR2 SNEGSKA (reference sequence). The CDR3 loop spans 20 amino acids.